Listed below are T cell receptor beta chains from one sample, sequenced in a study of spatial heterogeneity in lung cancer. TCRdb re-called the 5' RACE reads with MiXCR, one entry per CDR3 protein. The top ten hold about 57% of the sample, which has approximately 44,000 distinct CDR3 sequences, roughly 13% seen once. The sequencing used PBMCs, collected at surgery. These TCRs come from a male donor with early-stage non-small cell lung cancer. The CDR3 runs from the conserved cysteine through the conserved F or W. A D gene is named only where the DNA matches it firmly. Size is stated for part of the rows, as once, few or many counts, or as a class when the clone is expanded.

d_call j_call clone_size v_call cdr3_aa cdr3_nt
. TRBJ1-3 few TRBV12-3/TRBV12-4 CASSLIQGENTIYF TGTGCCAGCAGTTTAATACAGGGCGAAAACACCATATATTTT
. TRBJ1-2 few TRBV19 CASSTRTHGYTF TGTGCCAGTAGTACACGGACCCATGGCTACACCTTC
. TRBJ2-3 . TRBV6-5 CASSYSPGGADTQYF TGTGCCAGCAGTTACTCGCCCGGGGGCGCCGATACGCAGTATTTT
. TRBJ1-3 . TRBV20-1 CSARSTAPGNTIYF TGCAGTGCTAGATCGACAGCGCCTGGAAACACCATATATTTT
. TRBJ2-2 . TRBV5-1 CASSPEVLGELFF TGCGCCAGCAGCCCGGAGGTACTCGGGGAGCTGTTTTTT
. TRBJ2-2 once TRBV6-5 CASSYPGQNTGELFF TGTGCCAGCAGTTACCCGGGACAGAACACCGGGGAGCTGTTTTTT
TRBD1 TRBJ1-1 few TRBV3-1 CASSSSGGTEAFF TGTGCCAGCAGCTCATCAGGGGGCACTGAAGCTTTCTTT
TRBD1 TRBJ1-2 few TRBV11-2 CASSQTGVYGYTF TGTGCCAGCAGCCAGACAGGGGTCTATGGCTACACCTTC
TRBD2 TRBJ2-3 many TRBV6-5 CASGGPREGRTDTQYF TGTGCCAGCGGAGGCCCCCGGGAGGGCCGCACAGATACGCAGTATTTT
TRBD1 TRBJ2-1 many TRBV11-2 CASSSGTGVYNEQFF TGTGCCAGCAGCTCCGGGACAGGGGTCTACAATGAGCAGTTCTTC
TRBD1 TRBJ2-3 few TRBV19 CASTSQGAVDTQYF TGTGCCAGTACCTCACAGGGGGCGGTCGATACGCAGTATTTT
TRBD2 TRBJ2-7 many TRBV28 CASSYLSGMNEQYF TGTGCCAGCAGTTATCTTAGCGGGATGAACGAGCAGTACTTC
. TRBJ1-1 many TRBV28 CASSPGHYTEAFF TGTGCCAGCAGTCCTGGTCACTACACTGAAGCTTTCTTT
. TRBJ2-1 . TRBV12-3/TRBV12-4 CASRNRDNEQFF TGTGCCAGCAGAAACAGAGACAATGAGCAGTTCTTC
. TRBJ1-1 many TRBV5-1 CASSLKGVNTEAFF TGCGCCAGCAGCTTGAAGGGGGTGAACACTGAAGCTTTCTTT
TRBD2 TRBJ2-2 few TRBV2 CASKGLAGMNTGELFF TGTGCCAGTAAAGGACTAGCGGGGATGAACACCGGGGAGCTGTTTTTT
. TRBJ1-2 . TRBV7-2 CASSLMGWEGVGYTF TGTGCCAGCAGCTTAATGGGCTGGGAAGGGGTCGGCTACACCTTC
TRBD1 TRBJ2-7 . TRBV28 CASSVVGQGLYEQYF TGTGCCAGCAGTGTCGTGGGACAGGGCCTCTACGAGCAGTACTTC
. TRBJ1-6 . TRBV6-1 CASSVVDSSSPLHF TGTGCCAGCAGTGTTGTCGACTCTAGTTCACCCCTCCACTTT
TRBD2 TRBJ2-1 few TRBV20-1 CSARDYSGGDYNEQFF TGCAGTGCTAGAGATTACAGCGGGGGCGACTACAATGAGCAGTTCTTC
. TRBJ1-2 . TRBV20-1 CSARDWTAGVGGYTF TGCAGTGCTAGAGATTGGACGGCAGGCGTCGGCGGCTACACCTTC
. TRBJ1-1 . TRBV5-1 CASSLEGPEAFF TGCGCCAGCAGCTTGGAGGGACCTGAAGCTTTCTTT
. TRBJ1-6 . TRBV9 CASSPQSSYNSPLHF TGTGCCAGCAGCCCTCAAAGCTCCTATAATTCACCCCTCCACTTT
. TRBJ2-1 many TRBV3-1 CASSQEFRDQYNEQFF TGTGCCAGCAGCCAAGAGTTTAGGGACCAATACAATGAGCAGTTCTTC
. TRBJ2-1 . TRBV5-6 CASSLQGGYEQFF TGTGCCAGCAGCTTACAGGGTGGTTATGAGCAGTTCTTC
TRBD1 TRBJ2-7 few TRBV10-3 CAISEAGDSSYEQYF TGTGCCATCAGTGAGGCAGGGGACAGCTCCTACGAGCAGTACTTC
TRBD1 TRBJ1-4 few TRBV3-1 CASSPGTGSEKLFF TGTGCCAGCAGCCCCGGGACAGGCAGTGAAAAACTGTTTTTT
TRBD1 TRBJ2-6 . TRBV6-1 CASRINTGTGVSGANVLTF TGTGCCAGCAGAATAAATACCGGGACAGGAGTCTCTGGGGCCAACGTCCTGACTTTC
TRBD1 TRBJ1-5 . TRBV20-1 CSAGKGDSQPQHF TGCAGTGCGGGAAAAGGGGACAGTCAGCCCCAGCATTTT
TRBD1 TRBJ2-7 few TRBV10-3 CAMGQADYYEQYF TGTGCCATGGGACAGGCGGATTACTACGAGCAGTACTTC
. TRBJ1-2 few TRBV12-3/TRBV12-4 CASSYPGGYGYTF TGTGCCAGCAGTTATCCAGGTGGCTATGGCTACACCTTC
. TRBJ2-1 . TRBV20-1 CSARWVAAGNEQFF TGCAGTGCTAGGTGGGTTGCCGCAGGCAATGAGCAGTTCTTC
. TRBJ1-6 many TRBV7-6 CASSLTDSYNSPLHF TGTGCCAGCAGCTTAACAGACAGTTATAATTCACCCCTCCACTTT
. TRBJ2-4 few TRBV20-1 CSARDLDSWGAKNIQYF TGCAGTGCTAGAGATCTTGATTCCTGGGGGGCCAAAAACATTCAGTACTTC
. TRBJ2-1 . TRBV19 CASSIGGAAYNEQFF TGTGCCAGTAGTATAGGCGGAGCCGCCTACAATGAGCAGTTCTTC
. TRBJ1-6 many TRBV9 CASSVQGSPLHF TGTGCCAGCAGCGTTCAGGGATCACCCCTCCACTTT
. TRBJ1-4 many TRBV7-2 CASSIFRTAEKLFF TGTGCCAGCAGCATCTTCAGGACAGCTGAAAAACTGTTTTTT
. TRBJ2-5 few TRBV14 CASSRLGTVETQYF TGTGCCAGCAGCCGCCTAGGGACGGTGGAGACCCAGTACTTC
TRBD2 TRBJ2-1 many TRBV5-6 CASSLAGGWNEQFF TGTGCCAGCAGCTTGGCGGGGGGTTGGAATGAGCAGTTCTTC
TRBD1 TRBJ2-7 few TRBV7-8 CASSSQPGTGYEQYF TGTGCCAGCAGCTCGCAACCCGGGACAGGGTACGAGCAGTACTTC
. TRBJ1-1 few TRBV7-2 CASSLGAGISTEAFF TGTGCCAGCAGCTTAGGGGCAGGGATAAGTACTGAAGCTTTCTTT
. TRBJ1-2 many TRBV10-3 CASTQETHNYGYTF TGTGCCAGCACTCAGGAGACTCATAACTATGGCTACACCTTC
. TRBJ1-2 few TRBV6-5 CASRSNRAYGYTF TGTGCCAGCAGGTCCAACAGGGCCTATGGCTACACCTTC
. TRBJ1-5 few TRBV20-1 CSASSGFVGNQPQHF TGCAGTGCTAGTAGTGGGTTTGTGGGCAATCAGCCCCAGCATTTT
. TRBJ2-5 few TRBV9 CASSVVAGPQETQYF TGTGCCAGCAGCGTAGTGGCAGGTCCCCAAGAGACCCAGTACTTC
. TRBJ1-5 . TRBV7-9 CASSLEVQPQHF TGTGCCAGCAGCTTAGAAGTACAGCCCCAGCATTTT
TRBD2 TRBJ2-7 many TRBV28 CASSFSLAGSYEQYF TGTGCCAGCAGTTTTAGCCTAGCGGGATCCTACGAGCAGTACTTC
TRBD1 TRBJ2-3 . TRBV19 CASTTGQGTDTQYF TGTGCCAGTACGACCGGACAGGGGACAGATACGCAGTATTTT
. TRBJ2-5 few TRBV7-6 CASSLLGGAGETQYF TGTGCCAGCAGCCTCCTTGGCGGGGCCGGGGAGACCCAGTACTTC
. TRBJ2-1 few TRBV2 CASSRRGAGAEQFF TGTGCCAGCAGCCGTCGGGGGGCAGGGGCTGAGCAGTTCTTC
. TRBJ2-4 many TRBV20-1 CSAPFQGRGAKNIQYF TGCAGTGCGCCGTTTCAGGGGAGAGGAGCCAAAAACATTCAGTACTTC
TRBD2 TRBJ2-3 . TRBV7-2 CASSLAGGVGTDTQYF TGTGCCAGCAGCTTAGCCGGGGGGGTTGGCACAGATACGCAGTATTTT
. TRBJ2-1 . TRBV11-2 CASSSKGFLALLLTYNEQFF TGTGCCAGCAGCTCAAAGGGCTTCCTAGCCTTACTACTCACCTACAATGAGCAGTTCTTC
. TRBJ2-3 . TRBV28 CASSFPPAGVSDTQYF TGTGCCAGCAGTTTCCCCCCCGCAGGGGTGTCAGATACGCAGTATTTT
TRBD2 TRBJ2-5 few TRBV5-4 CASSLVSGGETQYF TGTGCCAGCAGCTTGGTTTCGGGGGGAGAGACCCAGTACTTC
TRBD2 TRBJ2-3 few TRBV5-1 CASSSGLATDTQYF TGCGCCAGCAGCTCGGGACTAGCCACAGATACGCAGTATTTT
TRBD1 TRBJ1-5 few TRBV2 CASTLTGGLNQPQHF TGTGCCAGCACCCTGACAGGGGGCTTGAATCAGCCCCAGCATTTT
. TRBJ2-3 . TRBV12-3/TRBV12-4 CASSLWGGTDTQYF TGTGCCAGCAGTTTGTGGGGGGGCACAGATACGCAGTATTTT
. TRBJ1-4 many TRBV7-9 CASSPTGDFGLLFF TGTGCCAGCAGCCCGACCGGGGACTTCGGGCTACTGTTTTTT
TRBD1 TRBJ2-7 . TRBV10-1 CASSDLGTGPPEQYF TGCGCCAGCAGTGACCTCGGGACAGGGCCCCCCGAGCAGTACTTC